A single sample is the source of the 18 T cell receptor beta chains below, sequenced in a study of a mutant IDH1 vaccine in newly diagnosed glioma. The assay was immunoSEQ multiplex PCR, and TCRdb's table has in-frame clones only and misses some. The sample has 25,000 to 35,000 clones; roughly 80% are singletons. These receptors lack a known antigen. The time point here: week 23, last vaccination. Every single dose of the vaccine, 300 ug of mutant IDH1 20-mer peptide, came with topical imiquimod. The sample was PBMCs, taken from a glioma patient whose treatment included an IDH1 peptide vaccine. Receptors were obtained from a woman under 30 with glioma.

The V call is TRBV2, the J call TRBJ1-2; D gene ambiguous. Looked up from germline, CDR1 is SNHLY and CDR2 is FYNNEI. Trimming removed 7 bases at V and 5 bases at J, with 8 bases between. The CDR3 has 11 amino acids. In nucleotides, the CDR3 is TGTGCCAGCATTGAGGGTTATGGCTACACCTTC. Translating it yields CASIEGYGYTF.

The V and J genes are TRBV5-4 and TRBJ2-2; tentatively, D is TRBD2 (6 bases). This CDR3 has 17 amino acids. With 4 bases removed from V and 5 bases from J, the gap between germline ends came to 21 bases. Germline values: CDR1 SGHNT, CDR2 YYREEE (reference sequence). The CDR3 DNA reads as TGTGCCAGCAGCCTTGGTCCTACTAGCTCAGATACCGGGGAGCTGTTTTTT. Translated, it gives CASSLGPTSSDTGELFF. Full variable domain (rest looked up from reference TRBV5-4 and TRBJ2-2): ETGVTQSPTHLIKTRGQQVTLRCSSQSGHNTVSWYQQALGQGPQFIFQYYREEENGRGNFPPRFSGLQFPNYSSELNVNALELDDSALYLCASSLGPTSSDTGELFFGEGSRLTVL.

The CDR3 DNA is TGTGCCAGCAGCTTGGGGCAGTTTGGGACCCAGTACTTC. This sequence encodes CASSLGQFGTQYF. The chain carries TRBV5-4 and TRBJ2-5; D remains unclear. V dropped 0 bases and J dropped 7 bases, with 10 bases sitting between them. Germline loops: CDR1 SGHNT, CDR2 YYREEE (reference sequence). This CDR3 is 13 amino acids long.

The chain carries TRBV10-3 and TRBJ1-4; the D is unclear. Germline values: CDR1 ENHRY, CDR2 SYGVKD. V was pared by 0 bases and J by 0 bases, with 8 bases between. The CDR3 runs to 16 residues. CDR3 in amino acids: CAISESKFTTNEKLFF. For the CDR3, the DNA is TGTGCCATCAGTGAGTCGAAGTTCACAACTAATGAAAAACTGTTTTTT.

This clone was counted only a few times. The rearrangement joins TRBV29-1 to TRBJ1-2; D is unclear. Trimming took off 5 bases at V and 4 bases at J, with 11 bases between the two ends. CDR3 length: 12 residues. Germline lookup yields CDR1 SQVTM and CDR2 ANQGSEA. CDR3 nucleotide sequence: TGCAGCGTTTTGGGCCTGATCTATGGCTACACCTTC. Protein product: CSVLGLIYGYTF.

The CDR3, as DNA: TGTGCCAGCAGTCCGAGAGCAGGGGTGTTCAGCTACGAGCAGTACTTC. Its translation: CASSPRAGVFSYEQYF. The V and J genes are TRBV27 and TRBJ2-7, with D possibly matching TRBD1 (6 bases). The V gene lost 5 bases and the J gene lost 3 bases, with 20 bases spanning the gap. Germline values: CDR1 MNHEY, CDR2 SMNVEV (reference sequence). The CDR3 extends over 16 amino acids.

This clone was seen a single time. V and J are TRBV27 and TRBJ2-1, with D unclear. There are 15 residues in the CDR3. Germline V gene lookup returns CDR1 MNHEY and CDR2 SMNVEV (reference sequence). Trimming took 5 bases from V and 0 from J, leaving 11 bases between them. CDR3 in DNA: TGTGCCAGCAGTATCAGTGGACCCTCCTACAATGAGCAGTTCTTC. It is translated as CASSISGPSYNEQFF.

The sample holds one count of this clone. Here the CDR3 DNA reads TGTGCCAGCAGTTACTCGGCAGGCTATGGCACAGATACGCAGTATTTT. Protein sequence: CASSYSAGYGTDTQYF. The rearrangement links TRBV6-5 to TRBJ2-3; D remains unclear. Germline V gene lookup returns CDR1 MNHEY and CDR2 SVGAGI. The CDR3 contains 16 residues. With 0 bases removed from V and 1 base from J, the gap between germline ends came to 11 bases.

Relative to its sample, this clone is medium-sized. The chain employs TRBV2 and TRBJ1-5; D gene ambiguous. The V gene's germline CDR1 is SNHLY and CDR2 FYNNEI. V lost 7 bases, J lost 4 bases, and 17 bases lay in between. This CDR3 region has 15 residues. CDR3 nucleotides: TGTGCCAGCAAGGAGAAGTTCCTTAGTAATCAGCCCCAGCATTTT. Translating gives CASKEKFLSNQPQHF.

The chain has TRBV6-1 and TRBJ1-1, with D hard to call. Trimming shortened V by 3 bases and J by 7 bases, and 15 bases separated the two germline ends. This CDR3 contains 14 residues. CDR1 MNHNS and CDR2 SASEGT come from the germline V gene. CDR3 DNA: TGTGCCAGCAGTGACCCTGAGAGACGGTTTGAAGCTTTCTTT. Translation gives CASSDPERRFEAFF.

In this sample, this clone turned up a few times. The chain links TRBV27 to TRBJ1-1, with a tentative D call TRBD1 (6 bases). Looked up from germline, CDR1 is MNHEY and CDR2 is SMNVEV (reference sequence). The CDR3 loop spans 14 amino acids. V lost 6 bases to trimming and J lost 5 bases, with 16 bases between them. The CDR3 region has the DNA TGTGCCAGCAGACTAAAAGGGGGTGGGACTGAAGCTTTCTTT. This encodes CASRLKGGGTEAFF.

The J gene is TRBJ2-7, the V gene TRBV19; TRBD2 matches 11 bases. Germline CDR1 is LNHDA and CDR2 is SQIVND (reference sequence). V trimming: 3 bases; J trimming: 2 bases; junction bases outside the gene matches: 15. The CDR3 has 19 amino acids. CDR3 sequence: CASSMTYPYSGRATYEQYF. DNA of the CDR3: TGTGCCAGTAGTATGACATACCCTTATAGCGGGAGGGCGACCTACGAGCAGTACTTC.

The chain combines TRBV7-2 with TRBJ1-6; D is uncertain. Trimming took off 2 bases at V and 6 bases at J, with 11 bases between the two ends. Germline CDR1 reads SGHTA; CDR2 reads FQGNSA. CDR3 length: 15 amino acids. The CDR3, as DNA: TGTGCCAGCAGCTTATGGACTAAAGTTAATTCACCCCTCCACTTT. This sequence encodes CASSLWTKVNSPLHF.

This chain connects TRBV5-6 to TRBJ1-3; D is perhaps TRBD1 (6 bases). The CDR3 spans 13 residues. V dropped 5 bases and J dropped 4 bases, with 10 bases sitting between them. CDR1 is SGHDT and CDR2 is YYEEEE in the germline V gene. The CDR3 sequence: CASSFGQGNTIYF. The CDR3 nucleotides are TGTGCCAGCAGTTTTGGACAGGGAAACACCATATATTTT. Looking up the rest from reference TRBV5-6 and TRBJ1-3 gives the full variable domain: DAGVTQSPTHLIKTRGQQVTLRCSPKSGHDTVSWYQQALGQGPQFIFQYYEEEERQRGNFPDRFSGHQFPNYSSELNVNALLLGDSALYLCASSFGQGNTIYFGEGSWLTVV.

This chain joins TRBV6-1 and TRBJ2-5, with TRBD2 as a possible D gene (5 bases). The germline CDR1 and CDR2 sequences are MNHNS and SASEGT. V gave up 3 bases and J gave up 1 base, with 15 bases separating them. This CDR3 is 16 amino acids long. DNA of the CDR3: TGTGCCAGCAGTGACGGTTTGGGCAGCGGCCAAGAGACCCAGTACTTC. Residues: CASSDGLGSGQETQYF.

This sequence joins TRBV5-1 and TRBJ1-1, with D perhaps matching TRBD1 (5 bases). V gave up 2 bases and J gave up 0 bases, with 11 bases separating them. The CDR3 has 15 residues. Germline V gene data show CDR1 as SGHRS and CDR2 as YFSETQ. Here the CDR3 DNA reads TGCGCCAGCAGCTTTTCTCCACAGGTGAACACTGAAGCTTTCTTT. This gives the protein CASSFSPQVNTEAFF.

The V call is TRBV5-1, the J call TRBJ2-3, with D perhaps TRBD1 or TRBD2 (5 bases each). Germline V CDR1 and CDR2: SGHRS, YFSETQ. The CDR3 totals 16 residues. V gave up 2 bases and J gave up 1 base, with 14 bases separating them. CDR3 sequence (DNA): TGCGCCAGCAGCTTATCCGGGACCACTCGCACAGATACGCAGTATTTT. Its protein is CASSLSGTTRTDTQYF.

The V and J genes are TRBV6-5 and TRBJ1-2; 7 positions match TRBD1. In germline, CDR1 is MNHEY, CDR2 SVGAGI. CDR3 size: 11 residues. The trim removed 6 bases at V and 8 bases at J, leaving 3 bases unmatched. The CDR3 sequence: CASRTDRGYTF. CDR3 DNA sequence: TGTGCCAGCAGGACGGACAGGGGCTACACCTTC.